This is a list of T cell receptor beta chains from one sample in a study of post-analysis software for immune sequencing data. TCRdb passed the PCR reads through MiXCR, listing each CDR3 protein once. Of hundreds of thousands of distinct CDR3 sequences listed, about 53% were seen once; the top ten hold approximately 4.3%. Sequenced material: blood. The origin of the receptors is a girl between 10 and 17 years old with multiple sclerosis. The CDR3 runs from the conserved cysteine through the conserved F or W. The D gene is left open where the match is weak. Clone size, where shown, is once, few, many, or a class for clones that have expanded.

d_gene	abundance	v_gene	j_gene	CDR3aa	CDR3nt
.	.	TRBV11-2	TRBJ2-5	CASSLSLSETQYF	TGTGCCAGCAGCTTAAGCTTGTCGGAGACCCAGTACTTC
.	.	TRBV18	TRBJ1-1	CASSRAGRTEAFF	TGTGCCAGCTCACGGGCAGGGCGTACTGAAGCTTTCTTT
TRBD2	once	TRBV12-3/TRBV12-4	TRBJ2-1	CASNRKGRESFDEQFF	TGTGCCAGCAACCGAAAAGGGCGGGAGAGTTTCGATGAGCAGTTCTTC
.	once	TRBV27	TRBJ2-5	CASSPRDYQETQYF	TGTGCCAGCAGCCCTCGGGACTACCAAGAGACCCAGTACTTC
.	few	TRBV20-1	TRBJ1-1	CSALRVNTEAFF	TGCAGTGCTCTTAGGGTGAACACTGAAGCTTTCTTT
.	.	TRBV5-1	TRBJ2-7	CASSLAPNTLYEQYF	TGCGCCAGCAGCTTGGCACCCAACACCCTATACGAGCAGTACTTC
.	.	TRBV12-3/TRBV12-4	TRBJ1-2	CASSFGVVYTF	TGTGCCAGCAGTTTCGGAGTCGTCTACACCTTC
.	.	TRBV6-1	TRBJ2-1	CASSEARDNEQFF	TGTGCCAGCAGTGAAGCGCGGGACAATGAGCAGTTCTTC
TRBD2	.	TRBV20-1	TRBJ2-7	CSARLAGEQHF	TGCAGTGCTAGACTAGCGGGAGAGCAGCACTTC
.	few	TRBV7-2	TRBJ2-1	CASSLSGGVRNEQFF	TGTGCCAGCAGCTTATCAGGTGGGGTGCGCAATGAGCAGTTCTTC
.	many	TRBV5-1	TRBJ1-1	CASSLRGDTEAFF	TGCGCCAGCAGCTTGCGGGGGGACACTGAAGCTTTCTTT
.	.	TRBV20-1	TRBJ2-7	CSARVAGLYEQYF	TGCAGTGCTCGAGTGGCGGGGTTGTACGAGCAGTACTTC
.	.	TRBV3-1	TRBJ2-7	CASSQDPAIIWYF	TGTGCCAGCAGCCAAGATCCCGCAATAATTTGGTACTTC
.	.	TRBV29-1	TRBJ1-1	CSVAGLYAEAFF	TGCAGCGTCGCCGGACTGTACGCTGAAGCTTTCTTT
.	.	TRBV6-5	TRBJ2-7	CASSCRRSSYEQYF	TGTGCCAGCAGTTGCAGGAGGAGCTCCTACGAGCAGTACTTC
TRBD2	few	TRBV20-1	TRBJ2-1	CSAPEGGLAGNEQFF	TGCAGTGCGCCCGAGGGCGGACTAGCGGGTAATGAGCAGTTCTTC
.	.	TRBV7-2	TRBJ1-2	CASSLESYGYTF	TGTGCCAGCAGCTTGGAAAGCTATGGCTACACCTTC
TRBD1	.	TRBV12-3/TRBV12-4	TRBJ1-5	CASSSTGVNQPQHF	TGTGCCAGCAGTTCGACAGGGGTCAATCAGCCCCAGCATTTT
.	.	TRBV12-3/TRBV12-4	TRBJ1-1	CASSFEGSDTEAFF	TGTGCCAGCAGTTTCGAGGGTTCGGACACTGAAGCTTTCTTT
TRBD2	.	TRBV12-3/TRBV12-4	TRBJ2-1	CASLHEGSGGGYNEQFF	TGTGCCAGCCTTCACGAGGGTAGCGGGGGTGGGTACAATGAGCAGTTCTTC
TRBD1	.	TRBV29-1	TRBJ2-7	CGAGTGPSSNLYEQYF	TGCGGAGCCGGGACAGGTCCCTCGTCGAACCTTTATGAGCAGTACTTC
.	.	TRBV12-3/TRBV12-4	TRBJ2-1	CASAGTEQFF	TGTGCCAGCGCCGGGACTGAGCAGTTCTTC
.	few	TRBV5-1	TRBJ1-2	CASSLTDNYGYTF	TGTGCCAGCAGCTTGACAGATAACTATGGCTACACCTTC
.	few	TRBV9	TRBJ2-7	CASSEGHSSLYEQYF	TGTGCCAGCAGCGAGGGTCATAGCTCCCTCTACGAGCAGTACTTC
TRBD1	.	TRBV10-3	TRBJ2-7	CAISDDRVYEQYF	TGTGCCATCAGTGATGACAGGGTCTACGAGCAGTACTTC
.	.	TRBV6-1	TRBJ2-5	CASSEADGARETQYF	TGTGCCAGCAGTGAAGCTGACGGGGCGAGGGAGACCCAGTACTTC
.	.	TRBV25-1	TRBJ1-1	CASRRHSQNTEAFF	TGTGCCAGCAGAAGACACTCCCAGAACACTGAAGCTTTCTTT